This T cell receptor (beta chain) emerged from a study of cytomegalovirus exposure and HLA in healthy donors. Study outcomes and limitations: A few chains linked to CMV were shown in vitro to be specific for CMV antigens. Rare TCR sequences dominated, though some public TCRs recurred in many donors. Researchers catalogued about 150 TCR beta chains as cytomegalovirus-associated.

Ten or more counts support this clone. No antigen is known for it. This CDR3 region has 12 residues. J was trimmed by 7 bases and V by 7 bases; bases with no gene match: 5. CDR1 and CDR2 (germline): SQVTM, ANQGSEA. The assay was immunoSEQ multiplex PCR, and TCRdb's table has in-frame clones only and misses some. The table lists some 78,000 clones, 90% to 96% of them singletons. Sequencing was performed on PBMCs. The chain combines TRBV29-1 with TRBJ1-2; 11 nucleotides line up with TRBD1. The sequence was obtained from a man in his late teens or twenties in good health and CMV-seropositive. The CDR3, as DNA: TGCAGCGGTGGACAGGGGGCTGGTGGCTACACCTTC. Protein product: CSGGQGAGGYTF.